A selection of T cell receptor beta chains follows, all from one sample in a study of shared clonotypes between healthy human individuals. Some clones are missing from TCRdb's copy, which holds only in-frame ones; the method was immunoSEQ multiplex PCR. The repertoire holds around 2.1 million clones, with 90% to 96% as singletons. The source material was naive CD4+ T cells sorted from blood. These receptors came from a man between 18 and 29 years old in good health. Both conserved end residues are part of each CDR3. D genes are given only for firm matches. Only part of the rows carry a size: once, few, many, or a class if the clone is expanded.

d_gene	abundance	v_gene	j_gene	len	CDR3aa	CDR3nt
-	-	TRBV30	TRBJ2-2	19	CAWSVKRTGGLRDTGELFF	TGTGCCTGGAGTGTAAAAAGGACCGGGGGACTTCGGGACACCGGGGAGCTGTTTTTT
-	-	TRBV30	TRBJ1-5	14	CAWSVGSDNQPQHF	TGTGCCTGGAGTGTCGGGAGCGACAATCAGCCCCAGCATTTT
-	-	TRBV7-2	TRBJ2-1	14	CASRFNPTNNEQFF	TGTGCCAGCAGATTCAACCCAACGAACAATGAGCAGTTCTTC
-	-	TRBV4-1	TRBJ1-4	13	CASSLGHGEKLFF	TGCGCCAGCAGCCTAGGACACGGTGAAAAACTGTTTTTT
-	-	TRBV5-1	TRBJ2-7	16	CASSLADIARDSEQYF	TGCGCCAGCAGCTTGGCAGACATAGCCCGGGATTCCGAGCAGTACTTC
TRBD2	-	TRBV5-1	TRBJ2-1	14	CASSPGLAGGEQFF	TGCGCCAGCAGTCCCGGACTAGCGGGAGGGGAGCAGTTCTTC
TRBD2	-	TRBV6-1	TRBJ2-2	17	CASSVSLAGERVGELFF	TGTGCCAGCAGTGTTAGCCTAGCGGGAGAAAGGGTCGGGGAGCTGTTTTTT
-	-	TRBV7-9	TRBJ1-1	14	CASSFRTVNTEAFF	TGTGCCAGCAGCTTCCGGACGGTGAACACTGAAGCTTTCTTT
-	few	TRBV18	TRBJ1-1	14	CASSPWDGNTEAFF	TGTGCCAGCTCACCATGGGACGGGAACACTGAAGCTTTCTTT
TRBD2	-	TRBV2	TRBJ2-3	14	CASTLAGLGDTQYF	TGTGCCAGCACCCTAGCGGGCCTCGGAGATACGCAGTATTTT
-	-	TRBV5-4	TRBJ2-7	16	CASSLDLSRGPYEQYF	TGTGCCAGCAGCTTGGACCTTAGCCGAGGTCCCTACGAGCAGTACTTC
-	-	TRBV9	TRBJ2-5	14	CASSVQGYQETQYF	TGTGCCAGCAGCGTCCAGGGGTACCAAGAGACCCAGTACTTC
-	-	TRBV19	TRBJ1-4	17	CASSPPGHLITNEKLFF	TGTGCCAGTAGCCCCCCGGGACATCTAATAACTAATGAAAAACTGTTTTTT
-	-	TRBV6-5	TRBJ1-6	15	CASSMGISYNSPLHF	TGTGCCAGCAGTATGGGAATCTCCTATAATTCACCCCTCCACTTT
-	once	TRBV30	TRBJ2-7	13	CAWSVNVAYEQYF	TGTGCCTGGAGTGTAAACGTAGCCTACGAGCAGTACTTC
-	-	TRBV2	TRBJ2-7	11	CASSLLDEQYF	TGTGCCAGCAGCCTCCTCGACGAGCAGTACTTC
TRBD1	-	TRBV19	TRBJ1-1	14	CASTTGTANTEAFF	TGTGCCAGTACCACGGGGACAGCTAACACTGAAGCTTTCTTT
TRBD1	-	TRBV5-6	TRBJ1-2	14	CASSLQGGPYGYTF	TGTGCCAGCAGCCTGCAGGGGGGGCCTTATGGCTACACCTTC
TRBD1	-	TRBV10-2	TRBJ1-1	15	CASRTGRGLNTEAFF	TGCGCCAGCAGGACAGGGAGGGGACTGAACACTGAAGCTTTCTTT
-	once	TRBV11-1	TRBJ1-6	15	CASSLLRVYNSPLHF	TGTGCCAGCAGCCTCCTGAGGGTCTATAATTCACCCCTCCACTTT
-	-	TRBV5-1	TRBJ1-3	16	CASSLEGLDSGNTIYF	TGCGCCAGCAGCTTGGAGGGCCTAGACTCTGGAAACACCATATATTTT
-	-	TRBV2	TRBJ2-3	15	CASSTRSPSTDTQYF	TGTGCCAGCAGTACCCGTTCCCCATCAACAGATACGCAGTATTTT
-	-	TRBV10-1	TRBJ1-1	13	CASRGGLNTEAFF	TGCGCCAGCAGAGGAGGGTTGAACACTGAAGCTTTCTTT
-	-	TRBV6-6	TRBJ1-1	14	CASTWDTLNTEAFF	TGTGCCAGCACCTGGGACACCCTGAACACTGAAGCTTTCTTT
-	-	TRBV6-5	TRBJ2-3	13	CATHRVLTDTQYF	TGTGCCACCCACAGGGTCCTCACAGATACGCAGTATTTT
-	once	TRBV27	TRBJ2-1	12	CASSNLPNEQFF	TGTGCCAGCAGCAACCTCCCAAATGAGCAGTTCTTC
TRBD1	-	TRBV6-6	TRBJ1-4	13	CAGGTGVYEKLFF	TGTGCGGGGGGGACAGGGGTTTATGAAAAACTGTTTTTT
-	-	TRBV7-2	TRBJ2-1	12	CASSPETAEQFF	TGTGCCAGCAGCCCCGAGACAGCTGAGCAGTTCTTC
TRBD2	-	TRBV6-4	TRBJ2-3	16	CASSPQSGVGTDTQYF	TGTGCCAGCAGCCCTCAGAGCGGGGTGGGCACAGATACGCAGTATTTT
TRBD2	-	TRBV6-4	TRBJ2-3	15	CASSVLAGTSDTQYF	TGTGCCAGCAGTGTACTAGCGGGCACCTCAGATACGCAGTATTTT
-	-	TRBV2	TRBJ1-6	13	CASRVGTNSPLHF	TGTGCCAGCCGGGTGGGGACAAATTCACCCCTCCACTTT
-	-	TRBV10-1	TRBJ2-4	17	CASIMGTGALAKNIQYF	TGCGCCAGCATTATGGGAACCGGGGCCCTAGCCAAAAACATTCAGTACTTC
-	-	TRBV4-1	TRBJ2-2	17	CASSPEGGGTNTGELFF	TGCGCCAGCAGCCCCGAGGGTGGGGGCACCAACACCGGGGAGCTGTTTTTT
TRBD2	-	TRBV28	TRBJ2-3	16	CASSLYGGGSRDTQYF	TGTGCCAGCAGTTTATACGGCGGGGGATCGAGGGATACGCAGTATTTT
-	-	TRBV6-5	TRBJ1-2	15	CASKFGQTFNYGYTF	TGTGCCAGCAAGTTCGGACAGACTTTTAACTATGGCTACACCTTC
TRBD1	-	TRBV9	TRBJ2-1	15	CASSVATGGWDEQFF	TGTGCCAGCAGCGTAGCCACAGGGGGATGGGATGAGCAGTTCTTC